The 10 T cell receptor beta chains below all came from one sample that was sequenced in a study of a mutant IDH1 vaccine in newly diagnosed glioma. No antigen is known for these receptors. Time point indicated: week 5, during vaccination. Topical imiquimod accompanied each vaccine dose, which consisted of 300 ug of mutant IDH1 20-mer peptide. The assay was immunoSEQ multiplex PCR, and TCRdb's table has in-frame clones only and misses some. Of about 40,000 clones detected, roughly 90% appear once; the ten largest clones hold about 2.6%. Sequences were derived from PBMCs, sampled from a glioma patient whose treatment included an IDH1 peptide vaccine. The receptors were sampled from a man in his forties or fifties with glioma.

The gene calls are TRBV6-1 and TRBJ1-1, with a weak D call TRBD1 (6 bases). The germline V and J ends were trimmed by 11 bases and 7 bases, with 20 bases remaining between them. In germline, CDR1 is MNHNS, CDR2 SASEGT. The CDR3 runs to 13 residues. CDR3 protein: CAGTPLRGREAFF. The CDR3, as DNA: TGTGCCGGCACTCCCCTGCGGGGGCGTGAAGCTTTCTTT.

This chain joins TRBV5-6 and TRBJ1-2; maybe TRBD1 (5 bases). The length of the CDR3 is 15 residues. Trimming took off 1 base at V and 4 bases at J, with 14 bases between the two ends. The germline V gene has CDR1 SGHDT and CDR2 YYEEEE. The CDR3 sequence is CASSLRGALIYGYTF. The CDR3 nucleotides are TGTGCCAGCAGCTTGAGGGGTGCTCTTATCTATGGCTACACCTTC.

The V call is TRBV6-1, the J call TRBJ2-2; 9 bases agree with TRBD2. After removal of 2 bases from V and 5 bases from J, the junction contained 9 bases not matched to a gene. The CDR3 contains 17 residues. CDR1 is MNHNS and CDR2 is SASEGT in the germline V gene. This CDR3 reads CASSERRGRGRTGELFF. The CDR3 DNA sequence: TGTGCCAGCAGTGAAAGGCGCGGGAGGGGAAGAACCGGGGAGCTGTTTTTT.

The chain uses TRBV30 and TRBJ1-1; perhaps TRBD1 as D (5 bases). Trimming removed 3 bases from V and 2 bases from J, with 10 bases in between. CDR3 length: 13 residues. Germline loops: CDR1 GTSNPN, CDR2 SVGIG (reference sequence). CDR3 nucleotides: TGTGCCTGGAGACCAGGGATTAACACTGAAGCTTTCTTT. It translates to CAWRPGINTEAFF.

The rearrangement links TRBV25-1 to TRBJ2-3, with D tentatively TRBD2 (6 bases). This CDR3 region has 16 residues. V gave up 2 bases and J gave up 0 bases, with 12 bases separating them. The germline V gene encodes CDR1 MGHDK and CDR2 SYGVNS. In DNA form, the CDR3 reads TGTGCCAGCAGTGAAACGGGAGCGCCGAGCACAGATACGCAGTATTTT. This translates into CASSETGAPSTDTQYF.

The J gene is TRBJ1-1, the V gene TRBV10-1, with D uncertain. Germline CDR1 reads WNHNN; CDR2 reads SYGVQD (reference sequence). The CDR3 extends over 13 amino acids. Trimming removed 2 bases from V and 4 bases from J, with 8 bases in between. Here the CDR3 reads CASSEGYPTEAFF. The CDR3 nucleotides are TGCGCCAGCAGTGAGGGTTACCCCACTGAAGCTTTCTTT.

CDR3 nucleotides: TGTGCCTGGAGTGTAACAGGGGACACTGAAGCTTTCTTT. It translates to CAWSVTGDTEAFF. This chain uses TRBV30 with TRBJ1-1, with 7 bases fitting TRBD1. Germline lookup yields CDR1 GTSNPN and CDR2 SVGIG (reference sequence). The CDR3 has 13 residues. V trimming: 0 bases; J trimming: 3 bases; junction bases outside the gene matches: 1. The full variable domain, rest sourced from reference TRBV30 and TRBJ1-1, is SQTIHQWPATLVQPVGSPLSLECTVEGTSNPNLYWYRQAAGRGLQLLFYSVGIGQISSEVPQNLSASRPQDRQFILSSKKLLLSDSGFYLCAWSVTGDTEAFFGQGTRLTVV.

The chain combines TRBV5-6 with TRBJ2-1; 8 nucleotides align to TRBD1. Per germline, CDR1 SGHDT and CDR2 YYEEEE. The CDR3 is 15 residues long. V dropped 4 bases and J dropped 5; count of bases not matched to a gene: 8. CDR3 coding DNA: TGTGCCAGCAGCCCCCGGACAGGGTTCGACAATGAGCAGTTCTTC. It specifies CASSPRTGFDNEQFF.

V usage is TRBV10-2 and J usage is TRBJ1-6; D unresolved. The CDR3 sequence is 15 residues long. Trimming cost V 6 bases and J 2 bases, with 11 bases left between them. In germline, CDR1 is WSHSY, CDR2 SAAADI. For the CDR3, the DNA is TGCGCCAGCAGACCCCCCGGGGCCTATAATTCACCCCTCCACTTT. Protein sequence: CASRPPGAYNSPLHF.

The CDR3 here is CASSESGVAGANVLTF. CDR3 in DNA: TGCGCCAGCAGTGAGTCGGGAGTAGCTGGGGCCAACGTCCTGACTTTC. The chain uses TRBV10-2 and TRBJ2-6; a weak D match, TRBD2 (5 bases). The ends were cut back, 0 bases at V and 2 bases at J, with 8 bases in the middle. Germline V lookup: CDR1 WSHSY, CDR2 SAAADI. This CDR3 is 16 amino acids long.